The 16 T cell receptor beta chains given below trace back to one sample, sequenced in a study of T cells after yellow fever vaccination. A single record per CDR3 protein comes from TCRdb applying MiXCR to the 5' RACE reads. The sample lists about 340,000 distinct CDR3 sequences; 3% to 4.5% were seen once. This specimen was PBMCs, taken 5 days after the yellow fever booster vaccination. The receptor set was obtained from a man aged 18-30 years who received the YFV17D yellow fever vaccine.

The chain combines TRBV5-6 with TRBJ2-4; D uncertain. The germline CDR1 and CDR2 sequences are SGHDT and YYEEEE. CDR3 length equals 14 residues. Trimming removed 2 bases at V and 8 bases at J, with 14 bases between. The CDR3: CASSFNEASDIQYF. CDR3 coding DNA: TGTGCCAGCAGCTTTAATGAAGCGTCTGACATTCAGTACTTC. The whole variable domain, filled in from reference TRBV5-6 and TRBJ2-4, reads DAGVTQSPTHLIKTRGQQVTLRCSPKSGHDTVSWYQQALGQGPQFIFQYYEEEERQRGNFPDRFSGHQFPNYSSELNVNALLLGDSALYLCASSFNEASDIQYFGAGTRLSVL.

In its sample, this clonotype was seen many times. The chain combines TRBV18 with TRBJ1-1; D is undetermined. The V end lost 2 bases, the J end lost 2 bases, and 21 bases lay between the germline ends. CDR1 is KGHSH, CDR2 LQKENI, per germline. This CDR3 contains 18 residues. Here the CDR3 DNA reads TGTGCCAGCTCACCAGTAGACATTGCCGCCGATTTAAACACTGAAGCTTTCTTT. It translates to CASSPVDIAADLNTEAFF.

This clonotype has more than one count but fewer than ten. The chain is built from TRBV20-1 and TRBJ2-5, with D uncertain. The CDR3 spans 13 residues. The germline V and J ends were trimmed by 3 bases and 4 bases, with 12 bases remaining between them. Germline lookup yields CDR1 DFQATT and CDR2 SNEGSKA (reference sequence). The CDR3 DNA reads TGCAGTGCTAGTCGGGCCCCCAGAGAGACCCAGTACTTC. This gives the protein CSASRAPRETQYF.

This clonotype was seen ten or more times. The chain uses TRBV27 and TRBJ2-4, with TRBD2 identical over 12 bases. V lost 5 bases, J lost 0 bases, and 8 bases stayed unmatched. The CDR3 totals 18 residues. Germline V lookup: CDR1 MNHEY, CDR2 SMNVEV (reference sequence). The CDR3 loop is CASSKLAGGIIAKNIQYF. For the CDR3, the DNA is TGTGCCAGCAGTAAACTAGCGGGGGGCATAATAGCCAAAAACATTCAGTACTTC.

In its sample, this clonotype was seen a few times. V usage is TRBV5-1 and J usage is TRBJ1-3; 7 nucleotides agree with TRBD1. Germline V lookup: CDR1 SGHRS, CDR2 YFSETQ. The ends lost 0 bases at V and 4 bases at J; junction bases unmatched: 4. The CDR3 totals 15 residues. DNA of the CDR3: TGCGCCAGCAGCTTGGAGGGGGCGATGGGAAACACCATATATTTT. Protein sequence: CASSLEGAMGNTIYF.

V usage is TRBV19 and J usage is TRBJ2-3; D is uncertain. Looked up from germline, CDR1 is LNHDA and CDR2 is SQIVND (reference sequence). V lost 7 bases, J lost 1 base, and 15 bases lay in between. This CDR3 region has 15 residues. CDR3 sequence: CASTQESQGTDTQYF. The CDR3 DNA is TGTGCCAGTACTCAGGAGTCCCAGGGCACAGATACGCAGTATTTT. The whole variable domain, filled in from reference TRBV19 and TRBJ2-3, reads DGGITQSPKYLFRKEGQNVTLSCEQNLNHDAMYWYRQDPGQGLRLIYYSQIVNDFQKGDIAEGYSVSREKKESFPLTVTSAQKNPTAFYLCASTQESQGTDTQYFGPGTRLTVL.

The sample holds many counts of this clonotype. The gene calls are TRBV29-1 and TRBJ1-2, with a possible D match to TRBD1 (6 bases). Trimming took off 5 bases at V and 4 bases at J, with 11 bases between the two ends. Germline V gives CDR1 SQVTM, CDR2 ANQGSEA. The CDR3 has 12 amino acids. DNA of the CDR3: TGCAGCGTTCGGGGGCGCGCCTATGGCTACACCTTC. It is translated as CSVRGRAYGYTF.

The rearrangement links TRBV6-5 to TRBJ2-7; D remains unclear. The V end was cut by 2 bases, the J end by 1 base, with 15 bases between. The CDR3 extends over 16 amino acids. Germline CDR1 is MNHEY and CDR2 is SVGAGI. CDR3: CASSYGPSDLSYEQYF. DNA of the CDR3: TGTGCCAGCAGTTACGGGCCGTCAGACCTTTCCTACGAGCAGTACTTC.

The V gene is TRBV5-1, the J gene TRBJ2-2; tentatively, D is TRBD1 or TRBD2 (5 bases each). The CDR3 runs to 14 residues. The germline V gene encodes CDR1 SGHRS and CDR2 YFSETQ. V was clipped by 4 bases and J by 9 bases, with 16 bases between them. CDR3 in amino acids: CASSRDEGYRELFF. CDR3 nucleotides: TGCGCCAGCAGCCGGGATGAGGGGTACCGGGAGCTGTTTTTT.

This clonotype was seen repeatedly, ten times or more. This sequence joins TRBV7-2 and TRBJ1-6, with D perhaps matching TRBD1 (5 bases). Germline assignment: CDR1 SGHTA and CDR2 FQGNSA. Between the trimmed V and J ends, which lost 2 bases and 8 bases, there was a span of 16 bases. The CDR3 is 16 amino acids. CDR3 coding DNA: TGTGCCAGCAGCTTAACCGGGACCGGTCTTTATTCACCCCTCCACTTT. It encodes CASSLTGTGLYSPLHF.

This clonotype was seen a handful of times. This chain joins TRBV6-1 and TRBJ2-1; tentative D call: TRBD1 (7 bases). There are 15 residues in the CDR3. V lost 10 bases to trimming and J lost 1 base, with 17 bases between them. Germline CDR1 and CDR2: MNHNS and SASEGT. The CDR3: CAIDRAAGSYNEQFF. The DNA for the CDR3 is TGTGCCATCGACAGGGCCGCGGGGTCCTACAATGAGCAGTTCTTC.

The chain couples TRBV4-1 to TRBJ1-2, with D perhaps matching TRBD1 (6 bases). Germline CDR1 MGHRA, CDR2 YSYEKL. This CDR3 spans 12 amino acids. V was trimmed by 6 bases and J by 8 bases, leaving 13 bases between them. In DNA form, the CDR3 reads TGCGCCAGCAGTCCCGACAGGCGGGGCTACACCTTC. Translated, it gives CASSPDRRGYTF.

Only a few counts were recorded for this clonotype. The chain links TRBV18 to TRBJ2-7; 8 bases fit TRBD1. The V segment lost 2 bases and the J segment 1 base; nucleotides outside the gene matches: 1. The CDR3 is made up of 14 amino acids. CDR1 is KGHSH and CDR2 is LQKENI in the germline V gene. As DNA, the CDR3 is TGTGCCAGCTCACCAAGACAGGGGTCCTACGAGCAGTACGTC. The encoded protein is CASSPRQGSYEQYV.

This clonotype was observed a handful of times. J is TRBJ1-5 and V is TRBV6-6, with 7 bases matching TRBD1. The V gene end was trimmed by 5 bases and the J gene end by 4 bases; junction bases not matched to a gene: 8. CDR1 is MNHNY and CDR2 is SVGAGI in the germline V gene (reference sequence). The CDR3 runs to 15 residues. CDR3 in amino acids: CASSGGDSENQPQHF. CDR3 bases: TGTGCCAGCAGTGGCGGGGACAGTGAAAATCAGCCCCAGCATTTT.

In its sample, this clonotype was seen a few times. CDR3 coding DNA: TGTGCCAGCAGTGACGACCCCTCACCCCTCCACTTT. This encodes CASSDDPSPLHF. The genes are TRBV6-1 and TRBJ1-6, with unresolved D. The V gene's germline CDR1 is MNHNS and CDR2 SASEGT. Trimming removed 3 bases from V and 10 bases from J, with 7 bases in between. The CDR3 spans 12 residues.

This clonotype was detected only a few times. This chain connects TRBV6-5 to TRBJ1-2; unclear D gene. CDR3 size: 13 residues. Trimming removed 2 bases at V and 6 bases at J, with 10 bases between. Germline CDR1 and CDR2: MNHEY and SVGAGI. CDR3 protein: CASSYILGNGYTF. The CDR3 DNA sequence: TGTGCCAGCAGTTACATTTTGGGGAATGGCTACACCTTC.